This T cell receptor beta chain is drawn from a study of cytomegalovirus exposure and HLA in healthy donors. Study-wide results and caveats: A previous analysis found most TCR beta V segments productive roughly 87% or roughly 30% of the time. The majority of CMV-associated TCR beta chains were reported as apparently HLA-restricted in a later analysis.

Germline assignment: CDR1 SGHVS and CDR2 FQNEAQ. This CDR3 is built from 16 residues. J lost 4 bases, V lost 5 bases, and 7 bases had no gene match. The sample holds a few counts of this clone. Its specificity is unknown. The PCR used 60 Vbeta and 13 Jbeta primers. Here immunoSEQ multiplex PCR was the method, and the copy in TCRdb shows in-frame clones only, minus some. The table has some 200,000 clones, 8.5% to 10% seen once. This chain uses TRBV7-8 with TRBJ2-6; 8 bases agree with TRBD1. This clonotype was sampled from a young woman in good health and CMV-seropositive. Sequenced sample: PBMCs. Here the CDR3 DNA reads TGTGCCAGCAGCACCCAGGGGGCGACGGGGGCCAACGTCCTGACTTTC. This gives the protein CASSTQGATGANVLTF. The full variable domain, completed using reference TRBV7-8 and TRBJ2-6, is GAGVSQSPRYKVAKRGQDVALRCDPISGHVSLFWYQQALGQGPEFLTYFQNEAQLDKSGLPSDRFFAERPEGSVSTLKIQRTQQEDSAVYLCASSTQGATGANVLTFGAGSRLTVL.